This T cell receptor (beta chain) was retrieved from a study of T cells in Graves' hyperthyroidism and ophthalmopathy. RNA transcripts gave rise to amplified TCR beta CDR3 regions. The study used the HTBI primer set for a first-round RT-PCR of the TCR CDR3. TCRdb ran MiXCR on the multiplex PCR reads and lists one entry per CDR3 protein. The sample has over 200,000 distinct CDR3 sequences, roughly 17% seen once. In its sample, this clonotype was seen a few times. This TCR was sampled from a man aged 50-60 years with Graves' hyperthyroidism. The sequenced sample consisted of blood.

Here the CDR3 reads CASSPPGTTDTQYF. Here the CDR3 DNA reads TGTGCCAGCTCACCGCCTGGGACCACAGATACGCAGTATTTT. The J gene is TRBJ2-3, the V gene TRBV18, with D tentatively TRBD1 or TRBD2 (5 bases each). This CDR3 spans 14 amino acids. Trimming left V 3 bases short and J 2 bases short, with 9 bases between. From germline, CDR1 is KGHSH and CDR2 LQKENI.